Reported below is one T cell receptor beta chain. The antigen it recognizes is unknown. No base quality information exists; no much larger clone differs at one position. These data originate in a study of graft-versus-host responses after intestinal transplantation (dated by TCRdb to the early 2020s). Background for the entire study: The transplants that recipients received were multivisceral, liver-intestinal, or isolated intestinal. Instead of going to the commercial service, samples from a few later patients were sequenced in-house on an Illumina MiSeq and processed with MiXCR. All recipients received anti-thymocyte globulin induction followed by maintenance tacrolimus and steroids for roughly 3 years. The cohort enrolled 24 intestinal transplant recipients, one of whom was a retransplant, and a few patients without pretransplant specimens were excluded. Donor T cell macrochimerism was defined as a peak of at least 4% donor T cells among recipient peripheral blood mononuclear cells. Alloreactive clones were identified by sequencing pre-transplant mixed lymphocyte reaction products and comparing these products with unstimulated pre-transplant donor and recipient T cells. After intestinal transplantation, graft-versus-host and host-versus-graft alloreactive T cell clones were followed in the graft, circulation and bone marrow using bulk TCR-beta CDR3 sequencing.

Libraries came from the immunoSEQ multiplex PCR assay. Adaptive Biotechnologies carried out high-throughput TCR-beta CDR3 sequencing of genomic DNA for most patients. Per the authors' processing: TCR sequencing data were retrieved from Adaptive's ImmunoSEQ software for roughly 17 patients, whereas a few other patients were processed with MiXCR and VDJtools. CDR3 nucleotide sequences shared between donor and recipient were removed because the origin of such sequences could not be assigned. To be classed as alloreactive, a clone needed at least 2-fold expansion over unstimulated cells and a minimum CFSE-low frequency of 0.002% (template counts) or 0.001% (read counts). A clone was considered mappable if detected in the sequenced pre-transplant spleen, lymph node, or MLR CFSE-low populations of the donor or recipient. The cumulative frequency of alloreactive clones was calculated as a percentage of all sequences, weighted by copy number. The immuneACCESS repertoire file appears here via TCRdb, limited to in-frame rearrangements. These files lack a portion of the clones; in checked studies, under half of the deficit traces to unresolved V genes, and the cause of the others is not known. The DNA gave D and trimming, while V, J and clone size come from that table. This sample gives almost 20,000 clones in total; around nine tenths of them show up just once. Jointly, the top ten make up 9.4% of the sample.

What the research found in general, with its limitations: Patients with donor T cell macrochimerism had high GvH to HvG T cell clonal ratios in their allografts. The relatively low number and heterogeneity of intestinal transplant patients limited the conclusions. GvH clones were detected in recipient bone marrow, and some appeared earlier in ileal mucosa or blood, consistent with an intestinal mucosal origin. Peak levels of circulating GvH clones were associated with declines in HvG clones early after transplant.

In the first month after transplant, blood samples were collected up to 4 times, and after that at least monthly when available. The CDR3 spans 17 residues, from the cysteine through the phenylalanine. Only the CDR3 DNA is retained, 51 bases long and in frame from the first base. Per the germline V gene (reference sequence), PRHDT is the CDR1 and FYEKMQ is the CDR2. V is cut back by 3 bases and J by 3 bases, with 8 bases in the junction unmatched. The chain joins TRBV13 to TRBJ2-3, with 11 bases in between that match TRBD1. The TCR originated in a human patient who received an intestinal transplant, so some T cells may come from the graft donor. Sample: PBMCs, taken approximately 33 weeks after intestinal transplant. The DNA sequence is given as TGTGCCAGCAGCTTCAACGGACAGGGGGCCGGAACAGATACGCAGTATTTT. Translated, this gives CASSFNGQGAGTDTQYF. With the portions outside the CDR3 filled from the reference TRBV13 and TRBJ2-3 genes, the complete variable region becomes AAGVIQSPRHLIKEKRETATLKCYPIPRHDTVYWYQQGPGQDPQFLISFYEKMQSDKGSIPDRFSAQQFSDYHSELNMSSLELGDSALYFCASSFNGQGAGTDTQYFGPGTRLTVL.